This TCR beta chain was found in a study of T cells in Graves' hyperthyroidism and ophthalmopathy. Study-wide points: Using 13 V-J features, a model discriminated ophthalmopathy from stable hyperthyroidism.

Many counts were recorded for this clonotype. The target antigen is unknown. What was amplified from RNA transcripts were TCR beta CDR3 regions. HTBI primers drove first-round RT-PCR of the TCR CDR3. TCRdb re-derived calls from the multiplex PCR reads in MiXCR, one entry per CDR3 protein. Among roughly 530,000 distinct CDR3 sequences, roughly 15% were seen once, and the ten largest hold 17%. The V gene's germline CDR1 is MNHEY and CDR2 SMNVEV (reference sequence). With 3 bases removed from V and 6 bases from J, the gap between germline ends came to 14 bases. The CDR3 spans 15 residues. The TCR comes from a woman between 18 and 30 years old with Graves' ophthalmopathy. Material: blood. This chain uses TRBV27 with TRBJ2-2, with D perhaps being TRBD1 or TRBD2 (6 bases each). The CDR3 protein is CASSFGTGTSGELFF. CDR3 DNA sequence: TGTGCCAGCAGTTTCGGGACTGGGACATCCGGGGAGCTGTTTTTT.